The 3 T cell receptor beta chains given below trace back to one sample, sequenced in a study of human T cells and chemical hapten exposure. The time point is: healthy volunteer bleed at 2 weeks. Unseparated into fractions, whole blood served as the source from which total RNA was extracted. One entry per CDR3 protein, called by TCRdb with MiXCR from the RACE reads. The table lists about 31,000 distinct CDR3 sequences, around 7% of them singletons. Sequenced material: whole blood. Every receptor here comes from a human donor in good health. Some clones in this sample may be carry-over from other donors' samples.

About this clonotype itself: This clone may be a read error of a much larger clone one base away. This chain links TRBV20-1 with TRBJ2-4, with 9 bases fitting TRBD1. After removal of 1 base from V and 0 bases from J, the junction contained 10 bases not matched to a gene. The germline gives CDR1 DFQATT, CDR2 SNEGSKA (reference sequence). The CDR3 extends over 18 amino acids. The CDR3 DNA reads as TGCAGTGCTAGAGGTGCCGGGACAGGGTACCGAGCCAAAAACATTCAGTACTTC. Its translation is CSARGAGTGYRAKNIQYF.

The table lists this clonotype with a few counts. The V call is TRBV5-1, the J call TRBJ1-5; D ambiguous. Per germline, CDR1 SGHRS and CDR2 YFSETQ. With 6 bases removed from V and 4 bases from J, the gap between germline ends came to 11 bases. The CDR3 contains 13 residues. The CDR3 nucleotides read TGCGCCAGCACCCGAGACGGGAATCAGCCCCAGCATTTT. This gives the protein CASTRDGNQPQHF.

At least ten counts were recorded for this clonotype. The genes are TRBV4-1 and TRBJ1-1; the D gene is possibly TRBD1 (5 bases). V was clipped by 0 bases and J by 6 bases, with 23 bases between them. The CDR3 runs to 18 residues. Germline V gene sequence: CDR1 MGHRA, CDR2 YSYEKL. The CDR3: CASSQEYRANKGDPEAFF. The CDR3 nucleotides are TGCGCCAGCAGCCAAGAATATCGGGCCAACAAAGGGGACCCTGAAGCTTTCTTT.